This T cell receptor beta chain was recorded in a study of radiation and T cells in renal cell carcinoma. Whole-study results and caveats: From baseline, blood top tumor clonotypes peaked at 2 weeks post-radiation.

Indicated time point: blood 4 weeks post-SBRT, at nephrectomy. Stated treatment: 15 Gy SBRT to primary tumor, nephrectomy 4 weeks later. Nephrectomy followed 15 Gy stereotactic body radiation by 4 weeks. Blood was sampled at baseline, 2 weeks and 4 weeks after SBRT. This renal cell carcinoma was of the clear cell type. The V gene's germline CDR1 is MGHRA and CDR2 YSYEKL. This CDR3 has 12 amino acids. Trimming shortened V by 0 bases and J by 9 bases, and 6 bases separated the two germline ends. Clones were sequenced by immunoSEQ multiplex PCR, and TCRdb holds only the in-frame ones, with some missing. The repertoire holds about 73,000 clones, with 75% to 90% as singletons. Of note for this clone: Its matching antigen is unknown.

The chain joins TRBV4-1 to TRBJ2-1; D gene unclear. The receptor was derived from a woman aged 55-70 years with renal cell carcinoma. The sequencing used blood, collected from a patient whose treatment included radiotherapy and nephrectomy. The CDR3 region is CASSQDPVEQFF. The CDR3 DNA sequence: TGCGCCAGCAGCCAAGACCCCGTTGAGCAGTTCTTC.